The rows below give T cell receptor beta chains drawn from one sample of a study of cytomegalovirus exposure and HLA in healthy donors. This table comes from immunoSEQ multiplex PCR, and its TCRdb copy is limited to in-frame clones, with some not included. This sample has 70,000 to 75,000 clones, with around 94% found just once. The sample comprised PBMCs. The receptors derive from a woman between 18 and 29 years old in good health and CMV-seropositive. CDR3s include the opening cysteine and the closing phenylalanine or tryptophan. The order of the fields is D gene, clone size, J gene, V gene, CDR3 protein, CDR3 DNA. D genes are given only for firm matches. Part of the rows lack a size; the others show once, few, many or a class for expanded clones.

TRBD2 | . | TRBJ2-4 | TRBV5-1 | CASSLGREGLGKNIQYF | TGCGCCAGCAGCTTGGGCAGGGAGGGCCTTGGCAAAAACATTCAGTACTTC
. | . | TRBJ2-7 | TRBV5-4 | CASSHERESYEQYF | TGTGCCAGCAGCCACGAACGGGAGTCCTACGAGCAGTACTTC
TRBD1 | . | TRBJ1-6 | TRBV7-9 | CASSLGQTNSPLHF | TGTGCCAGCAGCTTGGGACAGACGAATTCACCCCTCCACTTT
TRBD1 | . | TRBJ2-7 | TRBV27 | CASSSGTGFLYEQYF | TGTGCCAGCAGTTCCGGGACAGGGTTTCTCTACGAGCAGTACTTC
TRBD1 | . | TRBJ1-4 | TRBV6-1 | CASSPQTGGNEKLFF | TGTGCCAGCAGCCCGCAGACAGGGGGGAATGAAAAACTGTTTTTT
TRBD2 | . | TRBJ2-1 | TRBV6-6 | CASTLAGEGNEQFF | TGTGCCAGCACCCTCGCGGGAGAAGGCAATGAGCAGTTCTTC
TRBD2 | . | TRBJ2-7 | TRBV7-2 | CASSGSAQRGYYEQYF | TGTGCCAGCAGCGGATCCGCACAGCGGGGGTACTACGAGCAGTACTTC
TRBD2 | . | TRBJ2-1 | TRBV30 | CAWGVGGDNEQFF | TGTGCCTGGGGTGTGGGAGGGGACAATGAGCAGTTCTTC
. | . | TRBJ1-6 | TRBV5-1 | CASSLAGEGGSPLHF | TGCGCCAGCAGCTTGGCCGGGGAAGGTGGATCACCCCTCCACTTT
. | . | TRBJ2-5 | TRBV28 | CASSWGSIAAPQETQYF | TGTGCCAGCAGTTGGGGGTCCATAGCGGCCCCCCAAGAGACCCAGTACTTC
TRBD2 | once | TRBJ2-7 | TRBV10-1 | CASSERGSGSFYEQYF | TGCGCCAGCAGTGAGCGGGGTAGCGGGAGTTTCTACGAGCAGTACTTC